These T cell receptor beta chains were read from a single sample in a study of T cells after yellow fever vaccination. TCRdb reanalysed the 5' RACE reads using MiXCR and keeps one entry per CDR3 protein. This sample has a few hundred thousand distinct CDR3 sequences, with around 16% found just once. The input for sequencing was PBMCs, taken less than 6 days after the first yellow fever vaccination. Source of these receptors: a young man who received the YFV17D yellow fever vaccine. Both conserved end residues are part of each CDR3. Fields, in order: D gene, clone size, J gene, V gene, CDR3 DNA, CDR3 protein. A D gene is named only where the DNA matches it firmly. Clone size is given for some rows only: seen once, a few or many times, or a class if the clone is expanded.

NA	few	TRBJ1-1	TRBV3-1	TGTGCCAGCAGCCTGGACACTCCGAGCGAGAGGGCTTTCTTT	CASSLDTPSERAFF
TRBD2	NA	TRBJ2-3	TRBV4-2	TGTGCCAGCAGCGCGGGACTAGCAACAGATACGCAGTATTTT	CASSAGLATDTQYF
NA	few	TRBJ2-1	TRBV7-2	TGTGCCAGCAGCTTAGACGGGGCGCGGATCAATGAGCAGTTCTTC	CASSLDGARINEQFF
TRBD1	few	TRBJ2-4	TRBV20-1	TGCAGTGCTAGAGGACAGGGGGCGGCCAAAAACATTCAGTACTTC	CSARGQGAAKNIQYF
NA	few	TRBJ2-1	TRBV20-1	TGCAGTGCCAGACCGCTTAACAATGAGCAGTTCTTC	CSARPLNNEQFF
TRBD1	few	TRBJ1-4	TRBV5-5	TGTGCCAGCAGCTCAAGGCGGACAGGGGGCGTTGAAAAACTGTTTTTT	CASSSRRTGGVEKLFF
TRBD1	NA	TRBJ2-2	TRBV2	TGTGCCAGCAGATCACAGGGGATGACCGGGGAGCTGTTTTTT	CASRSQGMTGELFF
NA	few	TRBJ2-3	TRBV7-6	TGTGCCAGCAGCTTTCGACCAAGTAGCACAGATACGCAGTATTTT	CASSFRPSSTDTQYF
NA	few	TRBJ2-3	TRBV7-8	TGTGCCAGCAGTGCCCAGTGGGCAGATACGCAGTATTTT	CASSAQWADTQYF
TRBD1	few	TRBJ1-2	TRBV27	TGTGCCAGCAGTTTTCGGACAGGGGCTGGCTACACCTTC	CASSFRTGAGYTF
NA	few	TRBJ1-1	TRBV24-1	TGTGCCACCAGTGATTCGGGGAATGAAGCTTTCTTT	CATSDSGNEAFF
NA	few	TRBJ2-5	TRBV5-1	TGCGCCAGCAGCCCGGGCAGGGCAGAGACCCAGTACTTC	CASSPGRAETQYF
NA	NA	TRBJ2-1	TRBV12-3/TRBV12-4	TGTGCCAGCAGTCCCCGGGACTCCCAAGAGCAGTTCTTC	CASSPRDSQEQFF
TRBD1	NA	TRBJ1-2	TRBV28	TGTGCCAGCAGTTCCGGGGCCTACAGGGGCTATGGCTACACCTTC	CASSSGAYRGYGYTF
NA	few	TRBJ1-5	TRBV5-1	TGCGCCAGCACGTCAGGGGCAGGGCAGCCCCAGCATTTT	CASTSGAGQPQHF
NA	few	TRBJ1-4	TRBV20-1	TGCAGTGCTAGTTCCGAAGGGGGAAGACAAAAAAAACTGTTTTTT	CSASSEGGRQKKLFF
NA	NA	TRBJ1-1	TRBV29-1	TGCAGCGTCCAAAGCGGGGGGGCTGCTGAAGCTTTCTTT	CSVQSGGAAEAFF
TRBD2	NA	TRBJ2-1	TRBV3-1	TGTGCCAGCAGCCAAAGCTCTAGCGGGGGCCGTTCCTACAATGAGCAGTTCTTC	CASSQSSSGGRSYNEQFF
NA	NA	TRBJ1-1	TRBV6-2/TRBV6-3	TGTGCCAGCTCAACAGGGTACACCATGAACACTGAAGCTTTCTTT	CASSTGYTMNTEAFF
NA	NA	TRBJ1-2	TRBV3-1	TGTGCCAGCAGCCAAGCGGCAGGGAACTATGGCTACACCTTC	CASSQAAGNYGYTF
NA	NA	TRBJ2-3	TRBV18	TGTGCCAGCTCACCACCTTGGGATCGCACAGATACGCAGTATTTT	CASSPPWDRTDTQYF
TRBD1	few	TRBJ1-2	TRBV12-3/TRBV12-4	TGTGCCAGCAGTTCGAGGGGACAGAACTATGGCTACACCTTC	CASSSRGQNYGYTF
NA	NA	TRBJ1-6	TRBV18	TGTGCCAGCTCACCTCTAGTGGCTGGGGAAAATTCACCCCTCCACTTT	CASSPLVAGENSPLHF
NA	NA	TRBJ1-2	TRBV4-3	TGCGCCAGCGGAGGGGAGGGTTATGGCTACACCTTC	CASGGEGYGYTF
NA	NA	TRBJ1-4	TRBV5-6	TGTGCCAGCAGCTTGGAGGCGGGCGAGAAACTGTTTTTT	CASSLEAGEKLFF
TRBD2	few	TRBJ2-5	TRBV20-1	TGCAGTGCGTCTTCTAGCGGGGTACAAGAGACCCAGTACTTC	CSASSSGVQETQYF
NA	few	TRBJ1-2	TRBV3-1	TGTGCCAGCAGCCAAGAACAGATACGTGGCTACACCTTC	CASSQEQIRGYTF
NA	many	TRBJ2-1	TRBV7-2	TGTGCCAGCAGCTTCTCCCCACGCGGTCATGAGCAGTTCTTC	CASSFSPRGHEQFF
NA	few	TRBJ1-1	TRBV6-2/TRBV6-3	TGTGCCAGCAGCGAGATCCATGGGGCTTACACTGAAGCTTTCTTT	CASSEIHGAYTEAFF
TRBD1	few	TRBJ1-5	TRBV19	TGTGCCAGTAGTCACTCCGGACAGGGTGGTCAGCCCCAGCATTTT	CASSHSGQGGQPQHF
NA	NA	TRBJ1-5	TRBV27	TGTGCCAGCAGTCCCCTGGGAAATAGTGGCAATCAGCCCCAGCATTTT	CASSPLGNSGNQPQHF
NA	NA	TRBJ2-7	TRBV12-3/TRBV12-4	TGTGCCAGCAGTTTCCGCCAGGACCCCCACGAGCAGTACTTC	CASSFRQDPHEQYF
NA	NA	TRBJ2-1	TRBV7-3	TGTGCCAGCAGCTTAACGATGGATGAGCAGTTCTTC	CASSLTMDEQFF
NA	NA	TRBJ2-5	TRBV4-3	TGCGCCAGCAGCCAAGACAACCAGGGAGAGACCCAGTACTTC	CASSQDNQGETQYF
NA	few	TRBJ2-5	TRBV4-1	TGCGCCAGCAGCCATCCTTACGAGGGGACCCAGTACTTC	CASSHPYEGTQYF
NA	few	TRBJ1-2	TRBV2	TGTGCCAGCAACCCAGGGGCAGATTATGGCTACACCTTC	CASNPGADYGYTF
NA	few	TRBJ2-4	TRBV24-1	TGTGCCACCAGTGACACCGGGACCTCCAAAAACATTCAGTACTTC	CATSDTGTSKNIQYF